These 17 T cell receptor beta chains originate from one sample sequenced in a study of blood T cell repertoires in COVID-19. The repertoire was sequenced with immunoSEQ multiplex PCR; TCRdb's copy has only in-frame clones and lacks some. The sample holds around 62,000 clones, around 89% seen once. Sequences were obtained from peripheral blood. The receptors were sampled from a human donor in a cohort sampled during active COVID-19.

The chain recombines TRBV7-2 with TRBJ1-4, with a possible D match to TRBD1 (6 bases). The CDR3 extends over 16 amino acids. Deletions cut 4 bases from V and 3 bases from J, with 15 bases between. The germline V gene encodes CDR1 SGHTA and CDR2 FQGNSA. CDR3 in amino acids: CASSWSDRRSNEKLFF. The CDR3 DNA sequence: TGTGCCAGCAGCTGGTCAGACAGGCGATCTAATGAAAAACTGTTTTTT. The full variable domain, with the rest looked up from reference TRBV7-2 and TRBJ1-4, is GAGVSQSPSNKVTEKGKDVELRCDPISGHTALYWYRQSLGQGLEFLIYFQGNSAPDKSGLPSDRFSAERTGGSVSTLTIQRTQQEDSAVYLCASSWSDRRSNEKLFFGSGTQLSVL.

The chain uses TRBV28 and TRBJ2-3; 10 bases fit TRBD2. The germline V gene has CDR1 MDHEN and CDR2 SYDVKM. This CDR3 region has 15 residues. The ends lost 4 bases at V and 0 bases at J; junction bases unmatched: 1. CDR3 DNA: TGTGCCAGCAGTTGGACTAGCGGAAGCACAGATACGCAGTATTTT. Translation gives CASSWTSGSTDTQYF. The complete variable domain, with remaining parts taken from reference TRBV28 and TRBJ2-3, reads DVKVTQSSRYLVKRTGEKVFLECVQDMDHENMFWYRQDPGLGLRLIYFSYDVKMKEKGDIPEGYSVSREKKERFSLILESASTNQTSMYLCASSWTSGSTDTQYFGPGTRLTVL.

The J gene is TRBJ1-3, the V gene TRBV28; a possible D gene is TRBD1 (6 bases). V dropped 5 bases and J dropped 0 bases, with 14 bases sitting between them. This CDR3 has 16 residues. Germline loops: CDR1 MDHEN, CDR2 SYDVKM. CDR3 sequence reads: CASSPDSLNSGNTIYF. The CDR3 DNA reads TGTGCCAGCAGTCCGGACAGTCTTAACTCTGGAAACACCATATATTTT.

The chain links TRBV7-9 to TRBJ1-1; D is possibly TRBD1 (5 bases). This CDR3 contains 17 residues. In germline, CDR1 is SEHNR, CDR2 FQNEAQ (reference sequence). The germline V and J ends were trimmed by 1 base and 1 base, with 16 bases remaining between them. The CDR3 here is CASSLGIQGSENTEAFF. In DNA form, the CDR3 reads TGTGCCAGCAGCTTAGGGATCCAGGGTTCGGAGAACACTGAAGCTTTCTTT. The whole variable domain, filled in from reference TRBV7-9 and TRBJ1-1, reads DTGVSQNPRHKITKRGQNVTFRCDPISEHNRLYWYRQTLGQGPEFLTYFQNEAQLEKSRLLSDRFSAERPKGSFSTLEIQRTEQGDSAMYLCASSLGIQGSENTEAFFGQGTRLTVV.

The chain recombines TRBV2 with TRBJ1-5; 7 nucleotides agree with TRBD1. The CDR3 is made up of 14 amino acids. After removal of 5 bases from V and 5 bases from J, the junction contained 6 bases not matched to a gene. Germline CDR1 is SNHLY and CDR2 is FYNNEI. CDR3 region: CASSQTGRHQPQHF. As DNA, the CDR3 is TGTGCCAGCAGTCAGACAGGGAGGCATCAGCCCCAGCATTTT.

V and J are TRBV13 and TRBJ1-4, with D possibly matching TRBD1 (5 bases). Germline V gene lookup returns CDR1 PRHDT and CDR2 FYEKMQ (reference sequence). V gave up 0 bases and J gave up 4 bases, with 12 bases separating them. This CDR3 spans 16 amino acids. The CDR3 nucleotides are TGTGCCAGCAGCTTAGGCCTGCAGGGTGGTAATGAAAAACTGTTTTTT. Translation gives CASSLGLQGGNEKLFF.

This chain uses TRBV2 with TRBJ1-2; D call uncertain. V lost 6 bases, J lost 0 bases, and 5 bases lay in between. The CDR3 is 12 residues long. Germline V gene lookup returns CDR1 SNHLY and CDR2 FYNNEI. The CDR3 reads CASREANYGYTF. As DNA, the CDR3 is TGTGCCAGCAGGGAGGCTAACTATGGCTACACCTTC.

J is TRBJ1-3 and V is TRBV18, with D perhaps TRBD1 (5 bases). Trimming removed 3 bases from V and 0 bases from J, with 6 bases in between. The CDR3 is made up of 14 amino acids. Germline V lookup: CDR1 KGHSH, CDR2 LQKENI. The chain's CDR3 is CASSPQGSGNTIYF. As DNA, the CDR3 is TGTGCCAGCTCACCGCAGGGCTCTGGAAACACCATATATTTT.

V usage is TRBV4-2 and J usage is TRBJ2-7; D possibly corresponds to TRBD2 (5 bases). This CDR3 has 16 amino acids. The V gene lost 0 bases and the J gene lost 2 bases, with 14 bases spanning the gap. CDR1 and CDR2 (germline): LGHNA, YNFKEQ. The CDR3 coding sequence is TGTGCCAGCAGCCAAGATTTGGTTAGCGAACCCTACGAGCAGTACTTC. It specifies CASSQDLVSEPYEQYF.

J is TRBJ2-1 and V is TRBV11-3; TRBD2 aligns across 9 bases. The V gene's germline CDR1 is SGHNT and CDR2 YENEEA. This CDR3 is 17 amino acids long. V shed 4 bases, J shed 7 bases, and the junction held 14 bases outside the gene matches. In nucleotides, the CDR3 is TGTGCCAGCAGCTCGATACAGATAGCGGGAGCGCTAAATGAGCAGTTCTTC. Amino acids: CASSSIQIAGALNEQFF.

This clone has only a few counts. This chain links TRBV12-3 or TRBV12-4 with TRBJ1-5, with 9 bases that match TRBD1. V lost 6 bases and J lost 7; bases outside the gene matches: 4. The CDR3 runs to 13 residues. The CDR3 sequence is CASRGQGGQPQHF. The CDR3 DNA follows: TGTGCCAGCAGGGGACAGGGTGGGCAGCCCCAGCATTTT.

V and J are TRBV28 and TRBJ2-7; 7 nucleotides match TRBD2. The length of the CDR3 is 14 residues. Germline CDR1 is MDHEN and CDR2 is SYDVKM. The V gene end was trimmed by 6 bases and the J gene end by 2 bases; junction bases not matched to a gene: 7. The DNA of the CDR3 is TGTGCCAGCAGAATGAGCGGGAACCCCTACGAGCAGTACTTC. Amino acid sequence: CASRMSGNPYEQYF.

The V and J genes are TRBV30 and TRBJ2-2; a weak D match, TRBD2 (7 bases). Per germline, CDR1 GTSNPN and CDR2 SVGIG (reference sequence). V was shortened by 0 bases and J by 0 bases, with 23 bases between the two germline ends. The CDR3 consists of 20 residues. CDR3 bases: TGTGCCTGGAGTGTAACTACTCGGAGGGGGGGGTTTTCGAACACCGGGGAGCTGTTTTTT. Translated: CAWSVTTRRGGFSNTGELFF.

This chain joins TRBV2 and TRBJ2-3; perhaps TRBD1 as D (5 bases). Deletions cut 2 bases from V and 0 bases from J, with 15 bases between. Germline CDR1 is SNHLY and CDR2 is FYNNEI. The CDR3 covers 17 residues. The CDR3, as DNA: TGTGCCAGCAGTGAATCTAGGGGAATGGCGAGCACAGATACGCAGTATTTT. Translated: CASSESRGMASTDTQYF.

The chain employs TRBV7-8 and TRBJ2-1; 11 bases align to TRBD2. Trimming at V came to 1 base and at J to 2 bases, leaving 10 bases not matched to a gene. CDR1 and CDR2 (germline): SGHVS, FQNEAQ. CDR3 length: 19 residues. CDR3 region: CASSLVRTSGPETYNEQFF. The DNA for the CDR3 is TGTGCCAGCAGCTTAGTGCGGACTAGCGGGCCAGAGACCTACAATGAGCAGTTCTTC. The whole variable domain, filled in from reference TRBV7-8 and TRBJ2-1, reads GAGVSQSPRYKVAKRGQDVALRCDPISGHVSLFWYQQALGQGPEFLTYFQNEAQLDKSGLPSDRFFAERPEGSVSTLKIQRTQQEDSAVYLCASSLVRTSGPETYNEQFFGPGTRLTVL.

The chain joins TRBV6-4 to TRBJ1-5; D perhaps matches TRBD1 (5 bases). CDR1 is MRHNA and CDR2 is SNTAGT in the germline V gene. This CDR3 has 17 residues. The V gene lost 4 bases and the J gene lost 3 bases, with 19 bases spanning the gap. CDR3 sequence reads: CASSVRGRARTNQPQHF. Here the CDR3 DNA reads TGTGCCAGCAGTGTTCGGGGGAGGGCACGAACCAATCAGCCCCAGCATTTT.

J is TRBJ1-3 and V is TRBV20-1; weak D call: TRBD1 (5 bases). CDR3 length: 12 residues. Germline V gives CDR1 DFQATT, CDR2 SNEGSKA (reference sequence). Trimming cost V 3 bases and J 8 bases, with 11 bases left between them. CDR3 residues: CSASRGGHTIYF. The CDR3 DNA sequence: TGCAGTGCTAGTAGGGGTGGGCACACCATATATTTT.